What follows is one T cell receptor (beta chain) and its context. This entry belongs to a study of blood T cells in healthy people across ages. Alongside a J-beta primer mix, a sample-barcoded 5' primer served in a second PCR lasting roughly 6 to 11 cycles. Via MiXCR, TCRdb re-called the 5' RACE reads, giving one row per CDR3 protein. The repertoire holds 1.5 million to 2 million distinct CDR3 sequences, roughly 27% seen once, with 7.7% in the top ten. Ranging in age from about 6 to 95, the donors were healthy Caucasian individuals from Russia. The length of the CDR3 is 14 residues. V shed 3 bases and J 10 bases; nucleotides not matched to a gene: 3. CDR1 is LGHDT, CDR2 YNNKEL, per germline (reference sequence).

The rearrangement uses TRBV3-1 and TRBJ2-1; 13 bases fit TRBD2. Sequenced: blood. The clonotype originates from a woman aged 30 to 39 in good health. Here the CDR3 reads CASSQGTSGTEQFF. CDR3 nucleotides: TGTGCCAGCAGCCAGGGGACTAGCGGGACGGAGCAGTTCTTC.